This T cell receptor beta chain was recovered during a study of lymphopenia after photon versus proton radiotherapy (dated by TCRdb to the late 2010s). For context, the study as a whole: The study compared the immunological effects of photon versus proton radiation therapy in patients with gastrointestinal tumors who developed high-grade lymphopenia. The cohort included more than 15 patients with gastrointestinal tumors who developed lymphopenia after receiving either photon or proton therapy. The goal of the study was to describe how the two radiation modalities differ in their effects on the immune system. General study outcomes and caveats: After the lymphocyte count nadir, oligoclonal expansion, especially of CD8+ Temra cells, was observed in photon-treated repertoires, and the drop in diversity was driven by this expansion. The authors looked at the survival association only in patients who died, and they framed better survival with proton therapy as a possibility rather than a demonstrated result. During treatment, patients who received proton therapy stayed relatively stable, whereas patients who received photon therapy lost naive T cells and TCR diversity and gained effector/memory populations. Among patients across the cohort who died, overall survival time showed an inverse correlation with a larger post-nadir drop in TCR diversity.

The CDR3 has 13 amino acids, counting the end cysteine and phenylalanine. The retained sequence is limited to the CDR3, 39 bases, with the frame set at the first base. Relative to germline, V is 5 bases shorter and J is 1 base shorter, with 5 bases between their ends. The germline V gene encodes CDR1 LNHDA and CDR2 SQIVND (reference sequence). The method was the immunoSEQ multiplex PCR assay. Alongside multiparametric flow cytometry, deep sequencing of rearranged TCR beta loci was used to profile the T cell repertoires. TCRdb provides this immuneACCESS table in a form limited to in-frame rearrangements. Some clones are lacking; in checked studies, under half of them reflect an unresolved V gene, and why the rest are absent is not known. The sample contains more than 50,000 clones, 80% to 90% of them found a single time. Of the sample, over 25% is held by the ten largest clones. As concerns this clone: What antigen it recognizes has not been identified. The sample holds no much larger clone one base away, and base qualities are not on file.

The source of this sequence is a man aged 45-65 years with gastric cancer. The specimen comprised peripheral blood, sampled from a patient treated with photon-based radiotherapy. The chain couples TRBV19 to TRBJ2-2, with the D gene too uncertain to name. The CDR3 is CASSPWNTGELFF. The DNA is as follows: TGTGCCAGTAGTCCCTGGAACACCGGGGAGCTGTTTTTT.